Listed below are T cell receptor beta chains from one sample, sequenced in a study of T cell responses to AZD1222 COVID-19 vaccine. Method: immunoSEQ multiplex PCR; TCRdb's copy keeps in-frame clones and lacks some. The table records approximately 100,000 clones, about 85% of them present only once. This sample comprised peripheral blood, obtained 28 days after the second AZD1222 dose. All receptors come from an adult who received the AZD1222 COVID-19 vaccine. CDR3s include the opening cysteine and the closing phenylalanine or tryptophan. Fields, in order: clone size, V gene, D gene, J gene, CDR3 protein, CDR3 DNA. D genes are given only for firm matches. Not every row has a clone size; where given, it reads once, few, many or a size class.

size: .; V: TRBV18; D: .; J: TRBJ2-7; CDR3: CASSPVAPGGNYEQYF; DNA: TGTGCCAGCTCACCCGTAGCTCCCGGTGGTAACTACGAGCAGTACTTC
size: once; V: TRBV7-6; D: TRBD2; J: TRBJ2-2; CDR3: CASSLVLPSGITGELFF; DNA: TGTGCCAGCAGCTTAGTTCTGCCTAGCGGGATTACCGGGGAGCTGTTTTTT
size: .; V: TRBV27; D: .; J: TRBJ2-2; CDR3: CASRSKNTGELFF; DNA: TGTGCCAGCAGATCTAAGAACACCGGGGAGCTGTTTTTT
size: .; V: TRBV5-1; D: TRBD2; J: TRBJ2-7; CDR3: CASSPTTSGSGEQYF; DNA: TGCGCCAGCAGCCCGACGACTAGCGGGAGCGGTGAGCAGTACTTC
size: .; V: TRBV2; D: .; J: TRBJ2-1; CDR3: CASTAAGEQFF; DNA: TGTGCCAGCACTGCGGCGGGTGAGCAGTTCTTC
size: .; V: TRBV4-2; D: TRBD1; J: TRBJ1-1; CDR3: CASSQDGNRGLGARTEAFF; DNA: TGTGCCAGCAGCCAAGATGGGAACAGGGGGCTGGGTGCGCGAACTGAAGCTTTCTTT
size: once; V: TRBV19; D: .; J: TRBJ2-7; CDR3: CASSSTLPAYEQYF; DNA: TGTGCCAGTAGTTCGACCCTACCTGCCTACGAGCAGTACTTC
size: .; V: TRBV24-1; D: .; J: TRBJ2-1; CDR3: CATSDFNTGGAYNEQFF; DNA: TGTGCCACCAGTGATTTTAACACAGGCGGAGCCTACAATGAGCAGTTCTTC
size: .; V: TRBV18; D: .; J: TRBJ1-4; CDR3: CASSPLAGPNEKLFF; DNA: TGTGCCAGCTCACCTTTGGCAGGCCCTAATGAAAAACTGTTTTTT
size: .; V: TRBV7-6; D: TRBD2; J: TRBJ2-7; CDR3: CASSLEGGSSYEQYF; DNA: TGTGCCAGCAGCTTAGAAGGCGGGAGCAGCTACGAGCAGTACTTC
size: .; V: TRBV11-2; D: .; J: TRBJ2-7; CDR3: CASSLMPFRSTEQYF; DNA: TGTGCCAGCAGCTTAATGCCGTTCAGGTCTACTGAGCAGTACTTC
size: .; V: TRBV9; D: .; J: TRBJ1-3; CDR3: CASSVGSRSGNTIYF; DNA: TGTGCCAGCAGCGTAGGGAGTCGCTCTGGAAACACCATATATTTT
size: .; V: TRBV30; D: .; J: TRBJ1-3; CDR3: CAWKQEVGNTIYF; DNA: TGTGCCTGGAAACAGGAGGTGGGAAACACCATATATTTT
size: once; V: TRBV5-1; D: TRBD1; J: TRBJ1-1; CDR3: CASSSDRAGTEAFF; DNA: TGCGCCAGCAGCTCGGACAGGGCGGGCACTGAAGCTTTCTTT
size: .; V: TRBV28; D: TRBD1; J: TRBJ1-2; CDR3: CASIQAGTATNYGYTF; DNA: TGTGCCAGTATACAGGCCGGGACAGCTACTAACTATGGCTACACCTTC
size: few; V: TRBV30; D: TRBD2; J: TRBJ2-5; CDR3: CASGTSGSGETQYF; DNA: TGTGCCTCCGGGACTAGCGGGAGTGGGGAGACCCAGTACTTC
size: .; V: TRBV30; D: .; J: TRBJ2-3; CDR3: CAWSGRNRGYF; DNA: TGTGCCTGGAGTGGTAGGAATAGGGGGTATTTT
size: few; V: TRBV4-1; D: TRBD1; J: TRBJ2-7; CDR3: CASSQDPFGTGKSYEQYF; DNA: TGCGCCAGCAGCCAAGATCCGTTTGGGACAGGGAAATCCTACGAGCAGTACTTC
size: .; V: TRBV5-4; D: .; J: TRBJ2-2; CDR3: CASSLAGEGTGELFF; DNA: TGTGCCAGCAGCTTGGCAGGGGAAGGCACCGGGGAGCTGTTTTTT
size: .; V: TRBV5-4; D: .; J: TRBJ1-1; CDR3: CASSPETLNTEAFF; DNA: TGTGCCAGCAGCCCCGAGACACTGAACACTGAAGCTTTCTTT
size: once; V: TRBV5-1; D: TRBD1; J: TRBJ2-5; CDR3: CASSLETGAQETQYF; DNA: TGCGCCAGCAGCTTGGAGACAGGGGCCCAAGAGACCCAGTACTTC
size: .; V: TRBV2; D: .; J: TRBJ2-7; CDR3: CASSESGSYEQYF; DNA: TGTGCCAGCAGTGAATCAGGGAGTTACGAGCAGTACTTC
size: .; V: TRBV2; D: .; J: TRBJ1-2; CDR3: CASTLMGGANYGYTF; DNA: TGTGCCAGCACCCTGATGGGGGGCGCTAACTATGGCTACACCTTC
size: .; V: TRBV5-1; D: TRBD1; J: TRBJ1-5; CDR3: CASSLDGQGGRPQHF; DNA: TGCGCCAGCAGCTTGGATGGACAGGGTGGTAGGCCCCAGCATTTT
size: .; V: TRBV19; D: TRBD2; J: TRBJ2-1; CDR3: CASSLVAGGHEQFF; DNA: TGTGCCAGTAGTTTAGTAGCGGGAGGACATGAGCAGTTCTTC
size: .; V: TRBV2; D: .; J: TRBJ1-1; CDR3: CASRGTGLGTEAFF; DNA: TGTGCCAGCAGGGGAACAGGGCTGGGCACTGAAGCTTTCTTT
size: .; V: TRBV30; D: TRBD1; J: TRBJ1-4; CDR3: CAWSADYRGLNGKLFF; DNA: TGTGCCTGGAGTGCAGATTACAGGGGGTTAAATGGGAAACTGTTTTTT
size: .; V: TRBV7-2; D: TRBD1; J: TRBJ1-4; CDR3: CASSARDRGSEKLFF; DNA: TGTGCCAGCAGCGCCCGGGACAGGGGATCGGAAAAACTGTTTTTT
size: .; V: TRBV14; D: .; J: TRBJ1-2; CDR3: CASSQDRLPGSGYTF; DNA: TGTGCCAGCAGCCAAGACCGCCTGCCGGGGAGCGGCTACACCTTC
size: .; V: TRBV7-8; D: .; J: TRBJ2-7; CDR3: CASSLGRSYEQYF; DNA: TGTGCCAGCAGCTTAGGGCGCTCCTACGAGCAGTACTTC
size: .; V: TRBV6-5; D: .; J: TRBJ1-2; CDR3: CASSYSRQANYGYTF; DNA: TGTGCCAGCAGTTACTCGAGGCAAGCTAACTATGGCTACACCTTC
size: .; V: TRBV5-5; D: .; J: TRBJ1-1; CDR3: CASSLFTGSVNTEAFF; DNA: TGTGCCAGCAGCTTGTTTACAGGATCCGTGAACACTGAAGCTTTCTTT
size: once; V: TRBV28; D: TRBD2; J: TRBJ2-7; CDR3: CASSPGTSGDFSYEQYF; DNA: TGTGCCAGCAGTCCGGGGACTAGCGGGGATTTCTCCTACGAGCAGTACTTC
size: once; V: TRBV27; D: TRBD1; J: TRBJ1-2; CDR3: CASSLSGTVNYGYTF; DNA: TGTGCCAGCAGTTTATCGGGGACAGTTAACTATGGCTACACCTTC
size: .; V: TRBV6-1; D: .; J: TRBJ2-6; CDR3: CASSVRGSLSGANVLTF; DNA: TGTGCCAGCAGTGTCCGAGGAAGCCTCTCTGGGGCCAACGTCCTGACTTTC
size: .; V: TRBV20-1; D: .; J: TRBJ1-1; CDR3: CSAKGQGEAFF; DNA: TGCAGTGCTAAAGGGCAAGGGGAAGCTTTCTTT
size: .; V: TRBV7-8; D: TRBD1; J: TRBJ1-1; CDR3: CATRDRGPNTEAFF; DNA: TGTGCCACGCGGGACAGGGGGCCTAACACTGAAGCTTTCTTT
size: .; V: TRBV4-1; D: .; J: TRBJ1-2; CDR3: CASSQDVGGYTF; DNA: TGCGCCAGCAGCCAAGATGTCGGTGGCTACACCTTC
size: .; V: TRBV30; D: TRBD2; J: TRBJ2-1; CDR3: CAGRWGGSFYNEQFF; DNA: TGTGCCGGACGTTGGGGCGGGAGCTTCTACAATGAGCAGTTCTTC